This T cell receptor (beta chain) was captured by sequencing in a study of T-cell reconstitution after alpha-beta-depleted transplantation in children. General study results and limits: Reports say that about two months after transplant, the alpha-beta T cells came out of several hundred graft clones that had expanded. Surviving recipient T cells and thymic progenitors produced the high day-60 TCRbeta diversity seen in some patients. At the one-year point after transplant, T-cell counts and TCRbeta diversity were found to come mostly from T cells that had been newly produced.

The authors prepared the TCRbeta library with unique molecular identifiers. TCRdb recomputed calls from the PCR reads with MiXCR, one row per CDR3 protein. Of 500,000 to 750,000 distinct CDR3 sequences in the sample, 10% to 15% were seen once. This clonotype was counted at least ten times. What it binds is not known. With V trimmed by 6 bases and J by 1 base, 0 bases remained unmatched. The CDR3 has 15 residues. CDR1 is LGHNA and CDR2 is YSLEER in the germline V gene. The receptor was isolated from a male patient between 10 and 17 years old who had a stem cell transplant for acute myeloid leukemia, so the T cells may come from the graft donor. Sequencing used PBMCs, mostly from graft donor cells, obtained 360 days after TCRalphabeta/CD19-depleted stem cell transplant. The genes are TRBV4-3 and TRBJ2-2; TRBD2 matches 12 bases. CDR3 in amino acids: CASRLAGGNTGELFF. The CDR3 coding sequence is TGCGCCAGCAGACTAGCGGGAGGGAACACCGGGGAGCTGTTTTTT.